This is a list of T cell receptor beta chains from one sample in a study of early T cells in non-severe SARS-CoV-2 infection. TCRdb used MiXCR to reprocess the 5' RACE reads, holding one entry per CDR3 protein. The table shows roughly 58,000 distinct CDR3 sequences, with roughly an eighth occurring only once. Sequencing input: whole blood. These receptors originate from an adult who was a healthcare worker with PCR-confirmed SARS-CoV-2 infection or an uninfected control (not recorded which). The CDR3 runs from the conserved cysteine through the conserved F or W. The order of the fields is V gene, D gene, clone size, J gene, CDR3 DNA, CDR3 protein. D genes are given only for firm matches. Size tells how often a clone was seen (once, few, many) or the class of an expanded clone, and some rows leave it out.

TRBV6-2/TRBV6-3	-	few	TRBJ2-1	TGTGCCAAAGTTGCGCAGGGATCTTACAATGAGCAGTTCTTC	CAKVAQGSYNEQFF
TRBV19	-	-	TRBJ1-2	TGTGCCAGTAACCCGACAGGCCCACCTGGTGGAGGCTACACCTTC	CASNPTGPPGGGYTF
TRBV11-2	TRBD1	many	TRBJ2-5	TGTGCCAGCAGCTTCTCCTGGACAGGGCAAGAGACCCAGTACTTC	CASSFSWTGQETQYF
TRBV7-2	-	few	TRBJ2-1	TGTGCCAGCAGCCCCGAGACAGCAAAGCAGTTCTTC	CASSPETAKQFF
TRBV5-6	TRBD1	many	TRBJ1-2	TGTGCCAGCAGCTTTTCCAACAGGGGGTATGGCTACACCTTC	CASSFSNRGYGYTF
TRBV12-3/TRBV12-4	-	many	TRBJ1-1	TGTGCCAGCAGTCTCCGGCAGGGCTCTGAAGCTTTCTTT	CASSLRQGSEAFF
TRBV18	-	few	TRBJ1-1	TGTGCCAGCTCCGCGAATGGAAACACTGAAGCTTTCTTT	CASSANGNTEAFF
TRBV7-2	TRBD1	-	TRBJ2-5	TGTGCCAGCAGCCCTCCGGGACAGGCCCAAGAGACCCAGTACTTC	CASSPPGQAQETQYF
TRBV6-2/TRBV6-3	TRBD2	-	TRBJ2-5	TGTGCCAGCAGTCGCCCAACAGCGGGGATTAAAGAGACCCAGTACTTC	CASSRPTAGIKETQYF
TRBV5-1	-	medium-sized	TRBJ2-7	TGCGCCAGCTCATACGCCCCGGGGGACGAGCAGTACTTC	CASSYAPGDEQYF
TRBV7-9	-	many	TRBJ1-4	TGTGCCAGCAGCTCCACCGACGAAGGGGTTAATGAAAAACTGTTTTTT	CASSSTDEGVNEKLFF
TRBV19	-	many	TRBJ2-7	TGTGCCAGTAGTATGGGACTGAGGAGCTCCTACGAGCAGTACTTC	CASSMGLRSSYEQYF
TRBV20-1	-	few	TRBJ1-1	TGCAGTGCTAGCGGGCCAGCTGAAGCTTTCTTT	CSASGPAEAFF
TRBV27	TRBD2	few	TRBJ2-3	TGTGCCAGCAGCTCCGGACTAGCCGGGGATACGCAGTATTTT	CASSSGLAGDTQYF
TRBV12-3/TRBV12-4	TRBD1	-	TRBJ2-2	TGTGCCAGCAGTGGGCCGGGACAGGGAACCGGGGAGCTGTTTTTT	CASSGPGQGTGELFF
TRBV11-2	-	once	TRBJ1-2	TGTGCCAGCAGCTTAGACCCAAACCAGCGGTATGGCTACACCTTC	CASSLDPNQRYGYTF
TRBV20-1	-	-	TRBJ2-5	TGCAGTGCCTCGGACTCAGAAGAGACCCAGTACTTC	CSASDSEETQYF
TRBV7-2	TRBD2	many	TRBJ2-5	TGTGCCAGCAGCCTCACCGGGGGGGCCCAAGAGACCCAGTACTTC	CASSLTGGAQETQYF
TRBV10-2	TRBD1	few	TRBJ1-5	TGCGCCAGCAGTGAGGGAGGGACAGCAAGTCGTCAGCCCCAGCATTTT	CASSEGGTASRQPQHF
TRBV5-1	-	many	TRBJ2-7	TGCGCCAGCAGCTTGGGAGAATTAGGTTATCTCGAGCAGTACTTC	CASSLGELGYLEQYF
TRBV6-5	TRBD1	many	TRBJ1-2	TGTGCCAGCAGTCCCCAGGGGGGAGATCGCTATGGCTACACCTTC	CASSPQGGDRYGYTF
TRBV10-2	-	many	TRBJ2-7	TGCGCCAGCAGTGACCCCGGACAGCTCGGTTCCTACGAGCAGTACTTC	CASSDPGQLGSYEQYF
TRBV9	TRBD2	-	TRBJ2-1	TGTGCCAGCAGCGTTAGCGGGGACTCCTACAATGAGCAGTTCTTC	CASSVSGDSYNEQFF
TRBV7-9	TRBD1	few	TRBJ2-7	TGTGCCAGCAGCTTAGCGGGACAGGGGACCGAGCAGTACTTC	CASSLAGQGTEQYF
TRBV6-4	TRBD2	many	TRBJ2-1	TGTGCCAGCAGTGACGGGACTAGCTACAATGAGCAGTTCTTC	CASSDGTSYNEQFF
TRBV5-1	-	many	TRBJ1-1	TGCGCCAGCAGCCCAGTTCGGCCCCTCGCATCGAACACTGAAGCTTTCTTT	CASSPVRPLASNTEAFF
TRBV20-1	TRBD1	-	TRBJ1-6	TGCAGTGCTGCGCGGACAGGCGGCAATTCACCCCTCCACTTT	CSAARTGGNSPLHF
TRBV29-1	-	-	TRBJ1-1	TGCAGCGTTGAAGAGTTGGGCAGGGGTTACTCCAACACTGAAGCTTTCTTT	CSVEELGRGYSNTEAFF
TRBV5-1	-	few	TRBJ2-1	TGCGCCAGCAGCGGAAACAGGGAGTCCTACAATGAGCAGTTCTTC	CASSGNRESYNEQFF
TRBV29-1	-	once	TRBJ1-1	TGCAGCGCCGTTCCACCGGGACCAGTGAACACTGAAGCTTTCTTT	CSAVPPGPVNTEAFF
TRBV2	-	few	TRBJ1-6	TGTGCCAGCATTCGGAACAGGGAATCGTATTCACCCCTCCACTTT	CASIRNRESYSPLHF
TRBV2	-	-	TRBJ2-1	TGTGCCAGCATGGAGCGGTTCAATGAGCAGTTCTTC	CASMERFNEQFF
TRBV3-1	TRBD1	few	TRBJ1-1	TGTGCCAGCAGCCAAGATTTGGACAGGGAGCTTGAAGCTTTCTTT	CASSQDLDRELEAFF
TRBV3-1	TRBD2	few	TRBJ2-7	TGTGCCAGCACCCAGGGGACTAGCGGACCCTACGAGCAGTACTTC	CASTQGTSGPYEQYF
TRBV5-1	TRBD1	few	TRBJ1-1	TGCGCCAGCAGCTTCACCGGGACAGGGTTTTCTGAAGCTTTCTTT	CASSFTGTGFSEAFF
TRBV20-1	-	-	TRBJ2-7	TGCAGTGCTCTTATAGGGGAACTCGAGCAGTACTTC	CSALIGELEQYF
TRBV6-2/TRBV6-3	TRBD2	-	TRBJ2-1	TGTGCCAGCAGTTACGGCCGGGGTCGGACTAGCGCCAATGAGCAGTTCTTC	CASSYGRGRTSANEQFF
TRBV9	TRBD2	-	TRBJ2-1	TGTGCCAGCAGCGTAGGACTAGCGGGGGCGGACAATGAGCAGTTCTTC	CASSVGLAGADNEQFF
TRBV10-3	TRBD1	many	TRBJ1-6	TGTGCCATCAGCACCCAGGGGGATAATTCACCCCTCCACTTT	CAISTQGDNSPLHF